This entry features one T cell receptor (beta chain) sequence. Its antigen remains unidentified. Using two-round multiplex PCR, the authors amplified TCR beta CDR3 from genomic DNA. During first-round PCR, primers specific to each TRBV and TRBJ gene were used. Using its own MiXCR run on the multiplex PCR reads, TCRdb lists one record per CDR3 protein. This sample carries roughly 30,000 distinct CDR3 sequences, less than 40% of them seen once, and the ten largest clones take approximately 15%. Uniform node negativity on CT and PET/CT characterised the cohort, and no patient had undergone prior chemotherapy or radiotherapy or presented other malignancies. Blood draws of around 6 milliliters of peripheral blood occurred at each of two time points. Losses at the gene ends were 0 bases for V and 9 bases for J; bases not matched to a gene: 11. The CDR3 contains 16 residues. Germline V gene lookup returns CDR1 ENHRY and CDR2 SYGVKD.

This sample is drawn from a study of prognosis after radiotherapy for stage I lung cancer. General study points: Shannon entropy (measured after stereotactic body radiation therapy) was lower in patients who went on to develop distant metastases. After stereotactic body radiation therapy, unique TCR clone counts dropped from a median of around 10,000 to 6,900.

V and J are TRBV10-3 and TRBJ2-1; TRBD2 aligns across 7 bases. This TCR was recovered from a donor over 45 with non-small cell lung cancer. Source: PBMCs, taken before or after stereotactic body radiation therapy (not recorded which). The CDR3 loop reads CAISESTPGLTSEQFF. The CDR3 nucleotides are TGTGCCATCAGTGAGTCTACTCCGGGACTAACGAGTGAGCAGTTCTTC.